The next 25 T cell receptor beta chains were all read from a single sample in a study of CD8 T cells in ankylosing spondylitis. In TCRdb, the 5' RACE reads were re-called with MiXCR into one record per CDR3 protein. The sample consists of 250,000 to 350,000 distinct CDR3 sequences, less than 25% of them appearing once. The sequenced sample consisted of blood, either unsorted or a sorted T cell fraction (not recorded which). The receptors stem from a female donor with ankylosing spondylitis or in good health (not recorded which).

The chain uses TRBV20-1 and TRBJ2-3; TRBD2 is a possible D gene (5 bases). Trimming shortened V by 7 bases and J by 4 bases, and 12 bases separated the two germline ends. This CDR3 is 12 amino acids long. The V gene's germline CDR1 is DFQATT and CDR2 SNEGSKA (reference sequence). CDR3: CSVLAFADTQYF. CDR3 nucleotides: TGCAGTGTCCTAGCTTTCGCAGATACGCAGTATTTT.

This clonotype came up a few times. This chain uses TRBV29-1 with TRBJ1-1; D ambiguous. The V end was cut by 4 bases, the J end by 2 bases, with 11 bases between. Per the germline V gene, CDR1 is SQVTM and CDR2 is ANQGSEA. The CDR3 length is 13 residues. The chain's CDR3 is CSVVQTKNTEAFF. CDR3 coding DNA: TGCAGCGTTGTTCAGACCAAAAACACTGAAGCTTTCTTT.

This clonotype was detected ten times or more. The chain carries TRBV20-1 and TRBJ2-3; the D call may be TRBD1 or TRBD2 (6 bases each). The CDR3 has 13 residues. Per germline, CDR1 DFQATT and CDR2 SNEGSKA (reference sequence). V was cut by 5 bases and J by 5 bases, with 14 bases left in between. CDR3 coding DNA: TGCAGTGCTTCCTCGGGGGCCGGAGATACGCAGTATTTT. This encodes CSASSGAGDTQYF.

At least ten counts were recorded for this clonotype. The chain couples TRBV27 to TRBJ1-6; 10 bases align to TRBD1. The J segment lost 10 bases and the V segment lost 5 bases, leaving 8 bases of the junction unmatched. The germline V gene encodes CDR1 MNHEY and CDR2 SMNVEV (reference sequence). The CDR3 covers 15 residues. CDR3 residues: CASSPRQGARSPLHF. Here the CDR3 DNA reads TGTGCCAGCAGTCCCCGACAGGGGGCAAGGTCACCCCTCCACTTT.

The count of this clonotype is one. The chain uses TRBV6-2 or TRBV6-3 and TRBJ2-7, with a weak D call TRBD2 (5 bases). This CDR3 is 14 amino acids long. The V gene lost 6 bases and the J gene lost 0 bases, with 12 bases spanning the gap. CDR1 is MNHEY, CDR2 SVGEGT, per germline. The DNA for the CDR3 is TGTGCCAGCAGAGGCACGGGGATCTCCTACGAGCAGTACTTC. It is translated as CASRGTGISYEQYF.

The chain carries TRBV10-3 and TRBJ1-1; 9 bases align to TRBD1. CDR3 length: 14 residues. With V trimmed by 2 bases and J by 5 bases, 3 bases remained unmatched. Germline assignment: CDR1 ENHRY and CDR2 SYGVKD. CDR3: CAISERTGETEAFF. The DNA of the CDR3 is TGTGCCATCAGTGAGAGGACAGGGGAAACTGAAGCTTTCTTT.

A few counts support this clonotype. This chain links TRBV24-1 with TRBJ2-5, with 8 bases identical to TRBD2. The length of the CDR3 is 15 residues. V lost 6 bases to trimming and J lost 2 bases; unmatched junction nucleotides: 7. The V gene's germline CDR1 is KGHDR and CDR2 SFDVKD. The CDR3 nucleotides read TGTGCCACCAGTTCTGGTAGCGGGAATCAAGAGACCCAGTACTTC. Translated: CATSSGSGNQETQYF.

This clonotype was observed a few times. This chain connects TRBV20-1 to TRBJ2-1; D is tentatively TRBD1 or TRBD2 (5 bases each). Germline CDR1 and CDR2: DFQATT and SNEGSKA (reference sequence). V was cut by 6 bases and J by 10 bases, with 13 bases left in between. This CDR3 is built from 11 residues. For the CDR3, the DNA is TGCAGTGCAGGGGACCCCCAAGAGCAGTTCTTC. Translating it yields CSAGDPQEQFF.

This chain joins TRBV6-5 and TRBJ1-1; tentatively, D is TRBD1 (6 bases). Germline V gives CDR1 MNHEY, CDR2 SVGAGI. This CDR3 has 12 residues. Trimming left V 8 bases short and J 1 base short, with 8 bases between. The chain's CDR3 is CASQTGNTEAFF. In DNA form, the CDR3 reads TGTGCCAGCCAGACAGGGAACACTGAAGCTTTCTTT.

The rearrangement joins TRBV12-3 or TRBV12-4 to TRBJ2-3; possibly TRBD1 for D (6 bases). The CDR3 loop spans 13 amino acids. V was pared by 8 bases and J by 4 bases, with 13 bases between. The CDR3 DNA reads TGTGCCAGCGGAAGGACAGAAGCAGATACGCAGTATTTT. It yields the protein CASGRTEADTQYF.

Ten or more counts support this clonotype. The rearrangement joins TRBV6-1 to TRBJ1-1; D not resolved. The CDR3 is 12 amino acids. The V gene lost 1 base and the J gene lost 0 bases, with 0 bases spanning the gap. Germline V gives CDR1 MNHNS, CDR2 SASEGT. CDR3 nucleotide sequence: TGTGCCAGCAGTGAAGTGAACACTGAAGCTTTCTTT. This sequence encodes CASSEVNTEAFF.

This rearrangement joins TRBV7-7 to TRBJ2-5; 7 bases align to TRBD1. This CDR3 has 15 residues. V gave up 2 bases and J gave up 2 bases; unmatched junction bases: 5. Germline-derived CDR1 and CDR2 are SSHAT and FNYEAQ (reference sequence). The CDR3 DNA reads TGTGCCAGCAGCTTAAGGGGGACAGCACAAGAGACCCAGTACTTC. This sequence encodes CASSLRGTAQETQYF.

The chain is built from TRBV15 and TRBJ1-2; 7 bases are shared with TRBD1. This CDR3 spans 16 amino acids. From germline, CDR1 is LNHNV and CDR2 YYDKDF (reference sequence). J lost 4 bases, V lost 0 bases, and 8 bases had no gene match. CDR3 DNA: TGTGCCACCAGCAGAGACGGACAGGCTACCGGCTATGGCTACACCTTC. Translated, it gives CATSRDGQATGYGYTF.

This clonotype was detected a few times. This chain links TRBV14 with TRBJ2-1; 11 bases align to TRBD2. Germline V gene sequence: CDR1 SGHDN, CDR2 FVKESK. V lost 2 bases and J lost 7; bases outside the gene matches: 4. This CDR3 has 15 residues. The CDR3 bases are TGTGCCAGCAGCCAAACTAGCGGGAGAAAAAATGAGCAGTTCTTC. It is translated as CASSQTSGRKNEQFF.

The chain couples TRBV12-3 or TRBV12-4 to TRBJ2-3; TRBD2 matches at 9 bases. CDR3 length equals 15 residues. The trim removed 6 bases at V and 4 bases at J, leaving 8 bases unmatched. CDR3 nucleotide sequence: TGTGCCAGCAGCTTGCGGGGCGGGAGGGCAGATACGCAGTATTTT. This sequence encodes CASSLRGGRADTQYF.

Ten or more counts support this clonotype. The V gene is TRBV6-2 or TRBV6-3, the J gene TRBJ2-7; TRBD2 aligns across 7 bases. CDR3 length: 16 residues. Trimming at V came to 5 bases and at J to 3 bases, leaving 13 bases not matched to a gene. Germline V gene lookup returns CDR1 MNHEY and CDR2 SVGEGT. CDR3 region: CASSPILYAGDYEQYF. The CDR3 bases are TGTGCCAGCAGTCCCATCCTATACGCGGGAGACTACGAGCAGTACTTC.

This clonotype turned up a few times. The rearrangement joins TRBV20-1 to TRBJ1-4, with D maybe TRBD1 (6 bases). Germline CDR1 reads DFQATT; CDR2 reads SNEGSKA (reference sequence). This CDR3 has 14 amino acids. Between the trimmed V and J ends, which lost 6 bases and 12 bases, there was a span of 23 bases. The CDR3 nucleotides read TGCAGTGCCGTAGCGGAACAGGGTGTAAGACAACTGTTTTTT. It codes for CSAVAEQGVRQLFF.

This clonotype was seen repeatedly, ten times or more. The chain combines TRBV12-3 or TRBV12-4 with TRBJ2-5; no definite D call. This CDR3 has 12 amino acids. Trimming left V 0 bases short and J 7 bases short, with 6 bases between. This CDR3 is CASSLALTTQYF. The CDR3 DNA sequence: TGTGCCAGCAGTTTAGCGCTAACGACCCAGTACTTC.

The chain couples TRBV28 to TRBJ1-4; 7 bases are shared with TRBD1. J gave up 10 bases and V 7 bases, and 6 bases lay outside the gene matches. Germline V gene sequence: CDR1 MDHEN, CDR2 SYDVKM. This CDR3 is built from 12 residues. CDR3 sequence (DNA): TGTGCCAGCACCGACAGGGTGAGAAAACTGTTTTTT. Residues: CASTDRVRKLFF.

The gene calls are TRBV18 and TRBJ2-7; a weak D match, TRBD1 (6 bases). CDR1 and CDR2 from the germline V gene are KGHSH and LQKENI. This CDR3 has 14 residues. V was cut by 2 bases and J by 1 base, with 9 bases left in between. The CDR3, as DNA: TGTGCCAGCTCACCAACAGGGAGATCCTACGAGCAGTACTTC. Its protein product is CASSPTGRSYEQYF.

This clonotype was detected a few times. Here the CDR3 DNA reads TGTGCCAGCAGCTCCCACAGGGAGGCCTCTGGAAACACCATATATTTT. It specifies CASSSHREASGNTIYF. The V and J genes are TRBV9 and TRBJ1-3, with D perhaps TRBD1 (6 bases). The length of the CDR3 is 16 residues. Looked up from germline, CDR1 is SGDLS and CDR2 is YYNGEE. Trimming took off 4 bases at V and 0 bases at J, with 14 bases between the two ends.

This clonotype was detected ten times or more. The chain has TRBV20-1 and TRBJ2-5; unclear D gene. The CDR3 consists of 16 residues. CDR1 is DFQATT, CDR2 SNEGSKA, per germline (reference sequence). The V end lost 0 bases, the J end lost 3 bases, and 17 bases lay between the germline ends. The CDR3 DNA is TGCAGTGCTAGAGATGGGATCCCTGGGCCTAAAGAGACCCAGTACTTC. It yields the protein CSARDGIPGPKETQYF.

This clonotype was detected only a few times. This chain connects TRBV4-3 to TRBJ2-1; D possibly corresponds to TRBD2 (6 bases). Trimming stripped 5 bases from V and 6 bases from J, with 11 bases between. CDR1 LGHNA and CDR2 YSLEER come from the germline V gene. The CDR3 has 13 amino acids. The CDR3 coding sequence is TGCGCCAGCAGCGTTGGGACTGTCAATGAGCAGTTCTTC. It encodes CASSVGTVNEQFF.

In this sample, this clonotype turned up a few times. This chain joins TRBV10-2 and TRBJ2-1, with TRBD2 matching 10 bases. The CDR3 runs 14 residues. The junction had 5 bases not matched to a gene; V was cut back by 3 bases and J by 9 bases. Germline V lookup: CDR1 WSHSY, CDR2 SAAADI. CDR3: CASSDSGRAPEQFF. CDR3 in DNA: TGCGCCAGCAGTGACAGCGGGAGGGCCCCTGAGCAGTTCTTC.

The V call is TRBV29-1, the J call TRBJ2-4; 8 positions match TRBD1. After removal of 7 bases from V and 1 base from J, the junction contained 9 bases not matched to a gene. CDR3 size: 15 residues. CDR1 and CDR2 from the germline V gene are SQVTM and ANQGSEA. CDR3 bases: TGCAGCGCCAGCACCCCAGGGGGCGCCAAAAACATTCAGTACTTC. Its protein is CSASTPGGAKNIQYF.